This T cell receptor beta chain was sequenced in a study of CD8 T cell repertoires and HIV-1 epitope variants. Study details: Separate wells received one of Twenty-five Gag or Nef variant peptides. Tested: three Gag epitope families, Nef HW9 and YT9. Autologous T cell-negative cells served as antigen-presenting cells in equal numbers. Separate from the cultures, 1M uncultured T cells served as baseline.

Comment on this clone: The antigen remains undetermined.

TCRdb keeps only in-frame clones here, not all; method: immunoSEQ multiplex PCR. The sample lists a few thousand clones; around 67% were seen once. The specimen sequenced was cultured CD8+ T cells derived from PBMCs. The origin of this receptor is a male donor with HIV.

CDR3 sequence reads: CARSYLVLAPQYF. CDR3 nucleotides: TGTGCCAGAAGCTACTTAGTCCTAGCTCCGCAGTACTTC. V gene TRBV5-3 combines with J gene TRBJ2-7; D is possibly TRBD2 (5 bases). TRBV5-3 is an open reading frame, and its role is uncertain. This CDR3 has 13 amino acids. V was pared by 3 bases and J by 9 bases, with 16 bases between.